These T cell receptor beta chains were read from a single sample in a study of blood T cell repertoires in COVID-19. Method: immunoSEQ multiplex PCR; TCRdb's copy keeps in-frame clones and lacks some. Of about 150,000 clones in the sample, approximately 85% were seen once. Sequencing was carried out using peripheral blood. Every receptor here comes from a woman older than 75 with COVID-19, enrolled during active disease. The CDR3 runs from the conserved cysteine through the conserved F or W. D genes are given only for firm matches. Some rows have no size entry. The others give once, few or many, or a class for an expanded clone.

TGTGCCAGCAGCTCCCTTTCGGATGAGCAGTTCTTC	CASSSLSDEQFF	-	TRBV11-3	TRBJ2-1	-
TGTGCCAGCAGCCGGAACCGACAGTATAATTCACCCCTCCACTTT	CASSRNRQYNSPLHF	-	TRBV27	TRBJ1-6	-
TGTGCCTGGAATCTAAGGCAGGGTAACTATGGCTACACCTTC	CAWNLRQGNYGYTF	-	TRBV30	TRBJ1-2	-
TGTGCCAGCTCACCATCGGACGAGCAGTACTTC	CASSPSDEQYF	-	TRBV18	TRBJ2-7	-
TGTGCCAGCAGCGTAGGATCAGGGTTAAACACTGAAGCTTTCTTT	CASSVGSGLNTEAFF	-	TRBV9	TRBJ1-1	-
TGTGCCAGTAGGCGGGGCGGGGCCTTCACAGATACGCAGTATTTT	CASRRGGAFTDTQYF	-	TRBV19	TRBJ2-3	-
TGTGCCATCAGTGGGGCGGGACAGGGGAATGAGCAGTTCTTC	CAISGAGQGNEQFF	-	TRBV10-3	TRBJ2-1	TRBD1
TGTGCCAGCTCATTAAGACTAGCGGGAGTCCCCAATGAGCAGTTCTTC	CASSLRLAGVPNEQFF	few	TRBV18	TRBJ2-1	TRBD2
TGTGCCAGCAGTTCCCACAACTCTGGGGCCAACGTCCTGACTTTC	CASSSHNSGANVLTF	-	TRBV7-3	TRBJ2-6	-
TGTGCCAGCAGCCGTAGCGGGAGGGCCTCCTACAATGAGCAGTTCTTC	CASSRSGRASYNEQFF	-	TRBV14	TRBJ2-1	TRBD2
TGTGCCAGCAGCTCGACCAAGGGACAGGGACGTCCCGGGGAGCTGTTTTTT	CASSSTKGQGRPGELFF	-	TRBV7-2	TRBJ2-2	TRBD1
TGCGCCAGCAGCTTCTCTCCTCGAACGGGGGGCTATGGCTACACCTTC	CASSFSPRTGGYGYTF	-	TRBV4-1	TRBJ1-2	-
TGTGCCAGCAGTTTGACGGGGGTTTTGTACACTGAAGCTTTCTTT	CASSLTGVLYTEAFF	-	TRBV6-6	TRBJ1-1	-
TGTGCCAGCAGCCCCCGGACAGGCCCAACTAATGAAAAACTGTTTTTT	CASSPRTGPTNEKLFF	-	TRBV27	TRBJ1-4	TRBD1
TGTGCCAGCAGCGGTATGGGCGGGGGGGTCCCGCAGTATTTT	CASSGMGGGVPQYF	-	TRBV11-2	TRBJ2-3	TRBD2
TGTGCCAGCAGTGACCTACGACTAGCGGGAGGGTCAAATACGCAGTATTTT	CASSDLRLAGGSNTQYF	-	TRBV25-1	TRBJ2-3	TRBD2
TGTGCCACCTCCCCCGTCAAACCCTGGACAGGGTTCCACGAGCAGTACTTC	CATSPVKPWTGFHEQYF	-	TRBV27	TRBJ2-7	TRBD1
TGCGCCAGCAGCCTTGCCGGGACAGCGAAAGGAAACACCATATATTTT	CASSLAGTAKGNTIYF	few	TRBV5-1	TRBJ1-3	TRBD1
TGTGCCAGCAGCTTGGGACAGACTTTCTACGAGCAGTACTTC	CASSLGQTFYEQYF	few	TRBV5-6	TRBJ2-7	-
TGTGCCAGCAGCTTAGCCAGGACTAGCGGGGCAAGCACAGATACGCAGTATTTT	CASSLARTSGASTDTQYF	once	TRBV11-2	TRBJ2-3	TRBD2
TGTGCCAGCAGCGCTGGACAGGGGGCGCCCGACCAGTACTTC	CASSAGQGAPDQYF	-	TRBV5-4	TRBJ2-5	TRBD1
TGTGCCAGCAGAGACACAGCGGGCCCCACAGATACGCAGTATTTT	CASRDTAGPTDTQYF	-	TRBV6-5	TRBJ2-3	-
TGTGCCAGCAGTTCGTCGGGGGTCGATGGCTACACCTTC	CASSSSGVDGYTF	-	TRBV27	TRBJ1-2	-
TGCGCCAGCAGCCAAGATCGGTGGGCAGGGGGGGAGACCCAGTACTTC	CASSQDRWAGGETQYF	-	TRBV4-1	TRBJ2-5	-
TGCGCCAGCAGCCCAGCGATGAGCTCCTACAATGAGCAGTTCTTC	CASSPAMSSYNEQFF	-	TRBV5-1	TRBJ2-1	-
TGTGCCAGCAGGAGGACAGGGGCGAACACCGGGGAGCTGTTTTTT	CASRRTGANTGELFF	-	TRBV28	TRBJ2-2	TRBD1
TGTGCCAGCAGCCCTAGACAGGATGAAGCTTTCTTT	CASSPRQDEAFF	once	TRBV6-2/TRBV6-3	TRBJ1-1	-
TGTGCCAGTAGTATACAACAGGGGGTAGGAGAGCAGTTCTTC	CASSIQQGVGEQFF	-	TRBV19	TRBJ2-1	TRBD1
TGTGCCAGCAGTCCGGGACTCGGTAATGAGCAGTTCTTC	CASSPGLGNEQFF	-	TRBV2	TRBJ2-1	-
TGTGCCAGCAGCTTGGACGCGGGGGGGTACACAGATACGCAGTATTTT	CASSLDAGGYTDTQYF	-	TRBV5-4	TRBJ2-3	TRBD2
TGTGCCAGCAGCTTTACCCCAGGGTTCTCCACTGAAGCTTTCTTT	CASSFTPGFSTEAFF	-	TRBV27	TRBJ1-1	-
TGTGCCAGCAGTTTAGGTGCGGGGGGGCCGGCCGAGCAGTACTTC	CASSLGAGGPAEQYF	-	TRBV27	TRBJ2-7	TRBD2
TGTGCCAGCAGCCAAGGGGCACCCTCCGCGTTTGATACGCAGTATTTT	CASSQGAPSAFDTQYF	-	TRBV4-2	TRBJ2-3	-
TGTGCCAGCAGCCCCGTCGGGGCGGGATACGAGCAGTACTTC	CASSPVGAGYEQYF	-	TRBV7-2	TRBJ2-7	-
TGTGCCAGCAGCTTGGGGAGCTGGACCGGTACCTACGAGCAGTACTTC	CASSLGSWTGTYEQYF	once	TRBV7-9	TRBJ2-7	-
TGTGCCACCAGTGATCCCCCGGGGGGGGACTCCAACTCCTATAATTCACCCCTCCACTTT	CATSDPPGGDSNSYNSPLHF	few	TRBV24-1	TRBJ1-6	-
TGTGCCATCAGTGGAGCGGGGGGGCGGGGAGATACGCAGTATTTT	CAISGAGGRGDTQYF	once	TRBV10-3	TRBJ2-3	TRBD2
TGTGCCAGCAGGTTGGACAGGGGGAACACCGGGGAGCTGTTTTTT	CASRLDRGNTGELFF	few	TRBV2	TRBJ2-2	TRBD1
TGTGCCATCGGCTCAACGGTAGGAGGCTCGAACACCGGGGAGCTGTTTTTT	CAIGSTVGGSNTGELFF	once	TRBV10-3	TRBJ2-2	-
TGTGCCAGCGGCTCCACGTGGGCCGCGGGGAACACTGAAGCTTTCTTT	CASGSTWAAGNTEAFF	-	TRBV27	TRBJ1-1	-
TGTGCCAGCAGGGAGGGGTTAATTTTTAACACCGGGGAGCTGTTTTTT	CASREGLIFNTGELFF	-	TRBV5-5	TRBJ2-2	-
TGTGCCAGCAGCTTAGTTAGGAGCGGGAGTACGAACCTGGAGACCCAGTACTTC	CASSLVRSGSTNLETQYF	few	TRBV11-2	TRBJ2-5	TRBD2
TGTGCCAGCAGTTCAACAGGGGGACGGAACTATGGCTACACCTTC	CASSSTGGRNYGYTF	-	TRBV27	TRBJ1-2	TRBD1
TGTGCCACCAGCAGAGAGGGGGGTCATGGCACCATATATTTT	CATSREGGHGTIYF	-	TRBV15	TRBJ1-3	-
TGCAGTGCCCCTGATGGCTACACCTTC	CSAPDGYTF	once	TRBV20-1	TRBJ1-2	-
TGTGCCAGCAGCGAAAGGGGTGGCAGGGGATGTAGGCAGCCCCAGCATTTT	CASSERGGRGCRQPQHF	-	TRBV14	TRBJ1-5	-
TGTGCCAGCAGCGGCACAGGGGGTAATTCACCCCTCCACTTT	CASSGTGGNSPLHF	-	TRBV5-6	TRBJ1-6	TRBD1
TGCGCCAGCAGCTTGGCCGGGAGTGCAGATACGCAGTATTTT	CASSLAGSADTQYF	few	TRBV5-1	TRBJ2-3	-